This TCR beta chain was captured by sequencing in a study of T cell responses to AZD1222 COVID-19 vaccine. The study, taken as a whole, reports: Just a handful of AZD1222 recipients were seropositive at baseline. Clonal diversity may have been underestimated in mostly white British donors. Compared with day 0, the breadth and depth of the Spike-specific TCR repertoire rose significantly after two doses of AZD1222. There were repertoire samples only from the period after the peak T cell response.

Per germline, CDR1 MNHEY and CDR2 SMNVEV (reference sequence). V lost 2 bases to trimming and J lost 1 base, with 11 bases between them. The CDR3 spans 15 residues. Measured with immunoSEQ multiplex PCR; TCRdb has only the in-frame clones, and not every one. The sample includes about 120,000 clones, around 90% of them seen just once. For this clone: Its antigen is unidentified.

The sequenced sample was peripheral blood, obtained on day 0 of AZD1222 vaccination. This receptor was identified in an adult in good health. The gene calls are TRBV27 and TRBJ1-1; D is unclear. The CDR3 loop is CASSLGLVSNTEAFF. CDR3 in DNA: TGTGCCAGCAGTTTAGGTCTGGTATCGAACACTGAAGCTTTCTTT.